Listed below are T cell receptor beta chains from one sample, sequenced in a study of early T cells in non-severe SARS-CoV-2 infection. TCRdb fed the 5' RACE reads into MiXCR, producing one record per CDR3 protein. The sample holds 100,000 to 150,000 distinct CDR3 sequences, 14% to 15% seen once. Sequencing was performed on whole blood. The receptors originated from an adult who was a healthcare worker with PCR-confirmed SARS-CoV-2 infection or an uninfected control (not recorded which). Each CDR3 is given with its conserved first and last residue. The D gene is left open where the match is weak. Clone sizes are given selectively: once, few, many, or a class where the clone is expanded.

clone size	D gene	J gene	V gene	CDR3 DNA	CDR3 protein
-	TRBD1	TRBJ1-1	TRBV7-9	TGTGCCAGCAGCTTAGGACAGGGGAACGTGGGCACTGAAGCTTTCTTT	CASSLGQGNVGTEAFF
-	-	TRBJ2-5	TRBV29-1	TGCAGCGGTGTGCCTCACTCCGTGACCCAGTACTTC	CSGVPHSVTQYF
-	-	TRBJ1-3	TRBV12-3/TRBV12-4	TGTGCCAGCAACCGAGGGACCTTTCACTCTGGAAACACCATATATTTT	CASNRGTFHSGNTIYF
-	-	TRBJ2-2	TRBV30	TGTGCCTGGAATGGGGGTAGCCCGAGCACCGGGGAGCTGTTTTTT	CAWNGGSPSTGELFF
-	-	TRBJ2-1	TRBV7-7	TGTGCCAGCAGCCGGGAAGGCAGGGCCGCGGGCTATGAGCAGTTCTTC	CASSREGRAAGYEQFF
few	-	TRBJ2-7	TRBV2	TGTGCCAGCAGGAAGACAGGACCGGAGCAGTACTTC	CASRKTGPEQYF
-	-	TRBJ2-5	TRBV18	TGTGCCAGCTCACCACAGGGGACCCAGTACTTC	CASSPQGTQYF
few	-	TRBJ1-6	TRBV12-3/TRBV12-4	TGTGCCAGCAGTTTAAGGGTCTGGGGCTCACCCCTCCACTTT	CASSLRVWGSPLHF
few	-	TRBJ1-1	TRBV29-1	TGCAGCGTTGAATTAACCACTGAAGCTTTCTTT	CSVELTTEAFF
many	TRBD2	TRBJ2-3	TRBV27	TGTGCCAGCAGTACCCAACTGCTAGCGGCCCCTGGTACGCAGTATTTT	CASSTQLLAAPGTQYF
-	TRBD2	TRBJ2-3	TRBV20-1	TGCAGTGCTCTTATAGCGGGGGGGCTTAGCACAGATACGCAGTATTTT	CSALIAGGLSTDTQYF
few	TRBD1	TRBJ2-1	TRBV18	TGTGCCAGCTCACCGTTACAGGGGGCTGATAATGAGCAGTTCTTC	CASSPLQGADNEQFF
-	-	TRBJ2-5	TRBV10-3	TGTGCCATCAGTGACCCCCCACAACAAGAGACCCAGTACTTC	CAISDPPQQETQYF
-	-	TRBJ2-1	TRBV27	TGTGCCAGCAGTTTGGGGGGTTATGAGCAGTTCTTC	CASSLGGYEQFF
few	TRBD2	TRBJ2-1	TRBV7-2	TGTGCCAGCAGCCTTCTCCACACTAGCGGTTACTACAATGAGCAGTTCTTC	CASSLLHTSGYYNEQFF
-	-	TRBJ2-3	TRBV7-8	TGTGCCAGCAGCTTCAAACTCGTACCAGATACGCAGTATTTT	CASSFKLVPDTQYF
few	TRBD1	TRBJ1-6	TRBV2	TGTGCCAGCAGCTACGGACAGGGAAATAATTCACCCCTCCACTTT	CASSYGQGNNSPLHF
many	-	TRBJ2-1	TRBV2	TGTGCCAGCAGTCAAACAGGCCGTGAGCAGTTCTTC	CASSQTGREQFF
few	-	TRBJ2-3	TRBV7-3	TGTGCCAGCAGCTTATGGGAGAACACAGATACGCAGTATTTT	CASSLWENTDTQYF
-	-	TRBJ1-1	TRBV7-9	TGTGCAGGGGTTGGGCAGGTGAACACTGAAGCTTTCTTT	CAGVGQVNTEAFF
-	-	TRBJ2-7	TRBV7-9	TGTGCCAGCAGCCAGGGGCAGGCCGAGCAGTACTTC	CASSQGQAEQYF
few	-	TRBJ2-3	TRBV6-2/TRBV6-3	TGTGCCAGCAGTTACGCCACAGATACGCAGTATTTT	CASSYATDTQYF
few	-	TRBJ1-2	TRBV12-3/TRBV12-4	TGTGCCAGCAGTAAGGTATTGAGTCTCAACTATGGCTACACCTTC	CASSKVLSLNYGYTF
many	TRBD1	TRBJ1-2	TRBV29-1	TGCAGCGTTGAGGACAGGGGGCGTTTTGGCTACACCTTC	CSVEDRGRFGYTF
-	-	TRBJ2-2	TRBV7-3	TGTGCCAGCAGCCTAACCACCCCCGGGGAGCTGTTTTTT	CASSLTTPGELFF
-	-	TRBJ2-1	TRBV7-8	TGTGCCAGCAGTATTGGGACGGCAAACAATGAGCAGTTCTTC	CASSIGTANNEQFF
-	TRBD2	TRBJ2-1	TRBV4-2	TGTGCCAGCAGCCATTACCTAGCGGGGGCCACTTCCCCTTACAATGAGCAGTTCTTC	CASSHYLAGATSPYNEQFF
few	TRBD1	TRBJ2-2	TRBV15	TGTGCCACCAGCAGTCGCCGACAGGGGCCCATGGAGCTGTTTTTT	CATSSRRQGPMELFF
-	TRBD2	TRBJ2-3	TRBV3-1	TGTGCCAGCAGCCAAGAGCCGAGACTAGCAGTGGGTTCGGGAGATACGCAGTATTTT	CASSQEPRLAVGSGDTQYF
-	-	TRBJ1-1	TRBV10-1	TGCGCCAGCAGTGAGTCGCCAGGTGAAGCTTTCTTT	CASSESPGEAFF
few	TRBD1	TRBJ2-1	TRBV18	TGTGCCAGCTCCCGGGACAGGGTCCCTGAGCAGTTCTTC	CASSRDRVPEQFF
few	-	TRBJ1-2	TRBV11-2	TGTGCCAGCAGCTCCCCAGAGGGTTATGGCTACACCTTC	CASSSPEGYGYTF
-	-	TRBJ2-4	TRBV21-1	TGTGCCAGCAGCAAGAGACGGGCTCGCGTTAACATTCAGTACTTC	CASSKRRARVNIQYF
few	TRBD2	TRBJ2-7	TRBV20-1	TGCAGTGCCGTAGCGGGACTAGCCTACGAGCAGTACTTC	CSAVAGLAYEQYF
many	-	TRBJ2-5	TRBV10-3	TGTGCCATCAGTGGTCGCGGGGAAGAGACCCAGTACTTC	CAISGRGEETQYF
-	-	TRBJ2-1	TRBV9	TGTGCCAGCAGCGCCCAATCCATGGGGAATGAGCAGTTCTTC	CASSAQSMGNEQFF
few	-	TRBJ2-3	TRBV20-1	TGCAGTGCCCCGACTAAGAGCACAGATACGCAGTATTTT	CSAPTKSTDTQYF
few	-	TRBJ2-6	TRBV5-4	TGTGCCAGCAGCGTGGACAGACGCGGCGTCCTGACTTTC	CASSVDRRGVLTF
-	TRBD1	TRBJ1-1	TRBV6-6	TGTGCCAGCAGTAAAGGTACAGGGGGCGAAATCACTGAAGCTTTCTTT	CASSKGTGGEITEAFF
-	-	TRBJ2-7	TRBV2	TGTGCCAGCAGTGTCGAGACAGGCATCTACGAGCAGTACTTC	CASSVETGIYEQYF
many	-	TRBJ1-1	TRBV5-1	TGCGCCAGCAGCTTGGAGGCGAACACTGAAGCTTTCTTT	CASSLEANTEAFF
few	-	TRBJ1-1	TRBV29-1	TGCAGCGTTGGTTCTCCTGAAGCTTTCTTT	CSVGSPEAFF
-	-	TRBJ1-3	TRBV29-1	TGCAGCGTTGCAAAGGAAAACACCATATATTTT	CSVAKENTIYF
-	-	TRBJ1-2	TRBV20-1	TGCAGTGCCCCGAGCGACGACTATGGCTACACCTTC	CSAPSDDYGYTF
many	-	TRBJ1-5	TRBV12-3/TRBV12-4	TGTGCCAGCAGTGAGACACCCAGCAATCAGCCCCAGCATTTT	CASSETPSNQPQHF
few	-	TRBJ1-2	TRBV6-1	TGTGCCAGCTGGGACCTCGTAGGGGAGAGCTACACCTTC	CASWDLVGESYTF
many	-	TRBJ2-3	TRBV19	TGTGCCAGTAGTATAGAGGACAGCACAGATACGCAGTATTTT	CASSIEDSTDTQYF
few	-	TRBJ2-2	TRBV19	TGTGCCAGTAGTATTTGGGATAAAGGGGCCGGGGAGCTGTTTTTT	CASSIWDKGAGELFF
-	-	TRBJ2-3	TRBV29-1	TGCAGCGTTGAAGGGGCGGTAGGACACTCTAGCACAGATACGCAGTATTTT	CSVEGAVGHSSTDTQYF
few	-	TRBJ2-2	TRBV27	TGTGCCAGCAGTTTATGGACTCCCACCGGGGAGCTGTTTTTT	CASSLWTPTGELFF
few	TRBD2	TRBJ2-5	TRBV5-4	TGTGCCAGCAGCCCGGGGGTAGCGGGGGGAGATCAAGAGACCCAGTACTTC	CASSPGVAGGDQETQYF